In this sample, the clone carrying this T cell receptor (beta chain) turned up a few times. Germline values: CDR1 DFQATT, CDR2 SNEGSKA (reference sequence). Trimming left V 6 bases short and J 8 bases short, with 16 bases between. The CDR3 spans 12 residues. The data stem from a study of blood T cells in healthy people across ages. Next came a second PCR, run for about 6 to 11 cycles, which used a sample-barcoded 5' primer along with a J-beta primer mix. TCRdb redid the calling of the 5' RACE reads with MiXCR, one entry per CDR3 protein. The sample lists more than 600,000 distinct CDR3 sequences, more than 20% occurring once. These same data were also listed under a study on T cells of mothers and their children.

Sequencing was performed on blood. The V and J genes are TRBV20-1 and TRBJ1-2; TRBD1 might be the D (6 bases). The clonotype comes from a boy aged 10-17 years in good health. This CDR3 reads CSAEDSLLGYTF. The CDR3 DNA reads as TGCAGTGCCGAGGACAGCCTCCTCGGCTACACCTTC.